The subject of this entry is one TCR beta chain. This sample was taken from a study of CD8 T cells in ankylosing spondylitis. This CDR3 has 16 amino acids. Germline assignment: CDR1 SGDLS and CDR2 YYNGEE. V shed 0 bases and J 3 bases; nucleotides not matched to a gene: 6. TCRdb independently ran MiXCR on the 5' RACE reads; one entry per CDR3 protein. The sample includes roughly 260,000 distinct CDR3 sequences, roughly 20% of them seen just once. The sample consisted of blood, either unsorted or a sorted T cell fraction (not recorded which). The chain links TRBV9 to TRBJ2-5, with 9 positions matching TRBD2. The TCR sequence derives from a male donor with ankylosing spondylitis or in good health (not recorded which). Here the CDR3 DNA reads TGTGCCAGCAGCGTAGAATGGGTAGCGGGAGAAGAGACCCAGTACTTC. It translates to CASSVEWVAGEETQYF.